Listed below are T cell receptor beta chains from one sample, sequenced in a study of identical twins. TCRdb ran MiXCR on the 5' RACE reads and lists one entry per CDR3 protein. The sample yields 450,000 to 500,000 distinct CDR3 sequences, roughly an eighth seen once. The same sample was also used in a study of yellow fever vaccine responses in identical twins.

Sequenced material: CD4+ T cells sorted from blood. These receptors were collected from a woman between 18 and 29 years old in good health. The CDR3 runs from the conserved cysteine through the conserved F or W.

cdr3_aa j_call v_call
CASSSRVSSYEQYF TRBJ2-7 TRBV12-1
CASSPSGTGQFF TRBJ2-1 TRBV11-2
CSVETLDRGRRETQYF TRBJ2-5 TRBV29-1
CASSYSRSGFGTGSYEQYF TRBJ2-7 TRBV6-2/TRBV6-3
CASSLLRTDSYEQYF TRBJ2-7 TRBV5-1
CASSYGPAGGSYNEQFF TRBJ2-1 TRBV6-2/TRBV6-3
CASSQVTKGQAETQYF TRBJ2-5 TRBV3-1
CAISELRSGELFF TRBJ2-2 TRBV10-3
CASSSQGGETDTQYF TRBJ2-3 TRBV5-1
CSVEQGRRETQYF TRBJ2-5 TRBV29-1
CASSFGQSSGNTIYF TRBJ1-3 TRBV27
CASSLEQVANNEKLFF TRBJ1-4 TRBV7-8
CATSDFGGYSNNEQFF TRBJ2-1 TRBV24-1
CAWRDHNEQFF TRBJ2-1 TRBV30
CASSYPAGGITGELFF TRBJ2-2 TRBV6-2/TRBV6-3
CASSTSRPETQYF TRBJ2-5 TRBV4-1
CASSETGNTEAFF TRBJ1-1 TRBV12-3/TRBV12-4
CATSDLAGGRESYNEQFF TRBJ2-1 TRBV24-1
CATSERDRDTGELFF TRBJ2-2 TRBV24-1
CASRDNGYTF TRBJ1-2 TRBV30
CSARAGANQPQHF TRBJ1-5 TRBV29-1
CASSLRPERNTGELFF TRBJ2-2 TRBV7-2
CASMPTGRGTDTQYF TRBJ2-3 TRBV7-9
CASSRTSDPTDTQYF TRBJ2-3 TRBV7-2
CSARDLDKATGTGGAGYGYTF TRBJ1-2 TRBV20-1
CASSLNGRVNEQFF TRBJ2-1 TRBV11-2
CATNPGGGETQYF TRBJ2-5 TRBV24-1
CASSFRGQTYEQYF TRBJ2-7 TRBV5-6
CASSQLGSLAKNIQYF TRBJ2-4 TRBV3-1
CASSLEGSSPVKTQYF TRBJ2-5 TRBV5-1
CSARVAGGRNEQFF TRBJ2-1 TRBV20-1
CASSLVGPYNEQFF TRBJ2-1 TRBV5-1
CASSLVVQETQYF TRBJ2-5 TRBV7-6
CSAGAGQKDNSPLHF TRBJ1-6 TRBV20-1
CSARKKGGRGTDTQYF TRBJ2-3 TRBV20-1
CASSLRQGGSTEAFF TRBJ1-1 TRBV7-9
CASSSTTGGDTEAFF TRBJ1-1 TRBV28
CSARVSFGGLAGQETQYF TRBJ2-5 TRBV20-1
CASSHTDRENQPQHF TRBJ1-5 TRBV4-2
CSAYSGIPNNEQFF TRBJ2-1 TRBV29-1
CASSLTSRELFF TRBJ2-2 TRBV12-3/TRBV12-4
CASSVGGTSVGGEQFF TRBJ2-1 TRBV9
CASSPRGQGGTEAFF TRBJ1-1 TRBV7-9
CASSLAGGVRHEQYF TRBJ2-7 TRBV28
CASSPRLAGGLDTQYF TRBJ2-3 TRBV12-3/TRBV12-4
CASSEYNRVYEQYF TRBJ2-7 TRBV25-1
CASSVGTNNEQFF TRBJ2-1 TRBV9
CASSLRGLDEQYF TRBJ2-7 TRBV11-2
CSASDGANTGELFF TRBJ2-2 TRBV29-1